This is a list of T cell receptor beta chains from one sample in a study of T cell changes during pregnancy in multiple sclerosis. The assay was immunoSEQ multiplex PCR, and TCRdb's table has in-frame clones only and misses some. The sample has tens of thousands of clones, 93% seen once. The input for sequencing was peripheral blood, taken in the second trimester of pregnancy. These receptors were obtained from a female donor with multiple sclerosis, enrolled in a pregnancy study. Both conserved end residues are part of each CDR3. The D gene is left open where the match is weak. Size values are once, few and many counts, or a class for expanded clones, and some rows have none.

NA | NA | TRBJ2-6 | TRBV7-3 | TGTGCCAGCAGCTTAAGTGTGAGCTCTGGGGCCAACGTCCTGACTTTC | CASSLSVSSGANVLTF
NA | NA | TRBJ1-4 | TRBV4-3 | TGCGCCAGCAGCCGTGAGATCGTCCAGGGAACTAATGAAAAACTGTTTTTT | CASSREIVQGTNEKLFF
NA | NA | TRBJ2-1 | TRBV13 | TGTGCCAGCAGCTTTCGCGAGAGGGCCAATGAGCAGTTCTTC | CASSFRERANEQFF
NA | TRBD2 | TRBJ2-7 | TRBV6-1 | TGTGCCAGCAGTTCCTGGGGGGGGACCTACGAGCAGTACTTC | CASSSWGGTYEQYF
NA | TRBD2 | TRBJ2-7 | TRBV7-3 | TGTGCCAGCAGTCTAAGCGGGGGGAGCTCCTACGAGCAGTACTTC | CASSLSGGSSYEQYF
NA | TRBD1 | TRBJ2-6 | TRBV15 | TGTGCCACCAGCGGAAGGGACAGCCTAAAACCTGGGGCCAACGTCCTGACTTTC | CATSGRDSLKPGANVLTF
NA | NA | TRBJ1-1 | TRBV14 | TGTGCCAGCAGCCAAGCTGCGGGGGTAGGGACTGAAGCTTTCTTT | CASSQAAGVGTEAFF
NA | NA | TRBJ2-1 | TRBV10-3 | TGTGCCATCAGTGAGGATAGGGTCGGGGTGGAGCAGTTCTTC | CAISEDRVGVEQFF
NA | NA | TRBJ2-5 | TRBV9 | TGTGCCAGCAGCGTAGTGTCGGGACAACTCCAAGAGACCCAGTACTTC | CASSVVSGQLQETQYF
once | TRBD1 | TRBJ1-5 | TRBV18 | TGTGCCAGCTCCCAGGGACAGCTCAATCAGCCCCAGCATTTT | CASSQGQLNQPQHF
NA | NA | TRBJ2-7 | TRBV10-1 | TGCGCCAGCAGGGGGATTGGGGGGACGGGTCGTGGCGAGCAGTACTTC | CASRGIGGTGRGEQYF
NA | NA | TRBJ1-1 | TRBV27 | TGTGCCAGCAGTTTATCACGGGGATTGAACACTGAAGCTTTCTTT | CASSLSRGLNTEAFF
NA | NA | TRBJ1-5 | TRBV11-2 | TGTGCCAGCAGCTTAGACAGGGGTCCGGGGCAGCCCCAGCATTTT | CASSLDRGPGQPQHF
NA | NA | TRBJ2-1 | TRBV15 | TGTGCCACCAGCTCGAGCGGCAATGAGCAGTTCTTC | CATSSSGNEQFF
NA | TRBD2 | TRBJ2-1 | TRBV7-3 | TGTGCCAGCAGCATCGGACGGGGGGACAATGAGCAGTTCTTC | CASSIGRGDNEQFF
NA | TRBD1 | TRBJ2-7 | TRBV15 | TGTGCCACCAGCAGAGAATCAGGGGGCTCATACGAGCAGTACTTC | CATSRESGGSYEQYF
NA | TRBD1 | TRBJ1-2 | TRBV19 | TGTGCCAGTAGTCGGGACAGTAGCTATGGCTACACCTTC | CASSRDSSYGYTF
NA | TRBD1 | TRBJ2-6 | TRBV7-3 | TGTGCCAGCAGCTTAGCGGGACAGGGGGCGATAGGGGCCAACGTCCTGACTTTC | CASSLAGQGAIGANVLTF
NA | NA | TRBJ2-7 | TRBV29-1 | TGCAGCGTTGCCACTGACTCCTACGAGCAGTACTTC | CSVATDSYEQYF
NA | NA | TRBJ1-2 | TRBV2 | TGTGCCAGCAGGGAAGGCGTGGGCTACACCTTC | CASREGVGYTF
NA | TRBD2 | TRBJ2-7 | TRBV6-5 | TGTGCCAGCAGTGGGACTAGGTCCTACGAGCAGTACTTC | CASSGTRSYEQYF
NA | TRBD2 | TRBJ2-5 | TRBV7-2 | TGTGCCAGCAGCTCGACTAGCGGAGGGGGGGAGACCCAGTACTTC | CASSSTSGGGETQYF
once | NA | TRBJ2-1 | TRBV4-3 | TGCGCCAGCAGCCAAGGGAGGGGTTCGGCTAATTACAATGAGCAGTTCTTC | CASSQGRGSANYNEQFF
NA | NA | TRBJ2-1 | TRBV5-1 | TGCGCCAGCAGCGAACCCACCGGGACAAGAAATGAGCAGTTCTTC | CASSEPTGTRNEQFF